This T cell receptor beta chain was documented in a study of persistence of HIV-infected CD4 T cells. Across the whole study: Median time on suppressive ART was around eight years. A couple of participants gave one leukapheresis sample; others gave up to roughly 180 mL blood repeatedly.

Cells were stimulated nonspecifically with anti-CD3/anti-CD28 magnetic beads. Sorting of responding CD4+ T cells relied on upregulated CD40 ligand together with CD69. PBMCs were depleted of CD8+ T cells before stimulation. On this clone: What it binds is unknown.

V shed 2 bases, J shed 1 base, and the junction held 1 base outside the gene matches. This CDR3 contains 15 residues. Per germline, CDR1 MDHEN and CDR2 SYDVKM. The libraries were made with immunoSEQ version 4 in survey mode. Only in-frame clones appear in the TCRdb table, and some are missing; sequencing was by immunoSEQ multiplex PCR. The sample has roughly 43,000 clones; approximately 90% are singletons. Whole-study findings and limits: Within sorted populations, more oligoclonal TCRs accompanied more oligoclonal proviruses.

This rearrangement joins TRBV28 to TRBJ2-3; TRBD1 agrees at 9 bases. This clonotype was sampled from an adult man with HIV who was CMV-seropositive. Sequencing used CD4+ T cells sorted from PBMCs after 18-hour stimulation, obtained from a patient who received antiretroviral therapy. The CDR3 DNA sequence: TGTGCCAGCAGTTTACGGACAGGGGGCACAGATACGCAGTATTTT. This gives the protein CASSLRTGGTDTQYF.